The T cell receptor (beta chain) described here comes from a study of shared clonotypes between healthy human individuals. The CDR3 consists of 14 residues. The ends were cut back, 7 bases at V and 5 bases at J, with 14 bases in the middle. Germline CDR1 MGHRA, CDR2 YSYEKL. Method: immunoSEQ multiplex PCR; TCRdb's copy keeps in-frame clones and lacks some. Among around 1 million clones, approximately 80% were seen once, and the ten largest hold approximately 1.5%. Donors had no recently reported acute infections or vaccinations and were HIV-negative. The genes are TRBV4-1 and TRBJ2-2, with a possible D match to TRBD2 (5 bases). The sample taken for sequencing was memory CD4+ T cells sorted from blood. Specified subset: CD45RA-negative fraction. This TCR was sampled from a man aged 18 to 35 in good health. The CDR3 DNA sequence: TGCGCCAGCACCGCGGACTGGGTAACCGGGGAGCTGTTTTTT. It yields the protein CASTADWVTGELFF.